The present entry profiles one TCR beta chain with its context. The antigen remains undetermined. The data are from a study of cytomegalovirus exposure and HLA in healthy donors. 60 Vbeta and 13 Jbeta primers were used in PCR. Generated by immunoSEQ multiplex PCR, the TCRdb table keeps only in-frame clones and is missing some. The sample records 150,000 or so clones, just under 80% being singletons. General study points: The study recorded fewer than 200 TCR beta chains that were cytomegalovirus-associated. Later genetic work tied a missense DCLRE1C variant to beta-chain V and J trimming. Later analysis identified several of the most significant clusters that appeared linked to common viral pathogens.

Trimming removed 4 bases from V and 2 bases from J; junction bases left unmatched: 8. The CDR3 runs 15 residues. Germline V gene sequence: CDR1 SGHRS, CDR2 YFSETQ. The sequence derives from a man between 25 and 39 years old in good health and CMV-seronegative. The chain is built from TRBV5-1 and TRBJ2-7; TRBD2 matches 8 bases. Material for sequencing was PBMCs. The CDR3 loop is CASSPRGELPYEQYF. DNA of the CDR3: TGCGCCAGCAGCCCGCGGGGGGAGCTTCCCTACGAGCAGTACTTC.